The clone carrying this T cell receptor (beta chain) was picked up a small number of times. The antigen remains undetermined. Molecular barcoding with unique molecular identifiers was used for the TCRbeta library. TCRdb reprocessed the PCR reads via MiXCR and lists one record per CDR3 protein. Among 600,000 or so distinct CDR3 sequences listed, approximately 22% were seen once. These data come from a study of T-cell reconstitution after alpha-beta-depleted transplantation in children. Study-level points and caveats: T-cell counts and diversity at one year post-transplant came mainly from newly produced T cells. In some patients, recipient T cells and intrathymic progenitors surviving conditioning explained high day-60 diversity. Expanded clones from the graft, numbering several hundred, reportedly supplied alpha-beta T cells about two months after transplant.

This CDR3 spans 15 amino acids. Germline CDR1 reads MNHEY; CDR2 reads SVGAGI. Deletions cut 5 bases from V and 7 bases from J, with 18 bases between. The sequence derives from a boy under two years old who had a stem cell transplant for acute myeloid leukemia, so the T cells may come from the graft donor. The sequencing here drew on PBMCs, mostly from graft donor cells, taken 360 days after TCRalphabeta/CD19-depleted stem cell transplant. This chain joins TRBV6-5 and TRBJ1-5; perhaps TRBD1 as D (6 bases). Here the CDR3 DNA reads TGTGCCAGCAGTCGAGACAGGCGGCTCGGCCAGCCCCAGCATTTT. It translates to CASSRDRRLGQPQHF.